This TCR beta chain was captured by sequencing in a study of vaccination and CD4 T cells after COVID-19. The overall study: Cells received overlapping spike peptides from SARS-CoV-2, HCoV-NL63, HCoV-OC43 and HCoV-229E as stimulation. Each control was exposed to a CEFX pool, an HIV-1 Nef pool, or no peptide at all. The study, taken as a whole, reports: No early post-infection timepoints were studied, and convalescent patients studied were relatively few.

V dropped 5 bases and J dropped 5; count of bases not matched to a gene: 4. The CDR3 has 13 amino acids. Germline V gene sequence: CDR1 DFQATT, CDR2 SNEGSKA (reference sequence). Concerning this clonotype itself: Its cognate antigen is unknown.

Sequence data for DNA of cultured CD4+ T cells were generated by the Oncomine TCR Beta short-read assay. Cultured CD4+ T cells yielded the extracted genomic DNA. TCRdb used MiXCR to reprocess the PCR reads, holding one entry per CDR3 protein. The sample yields about 9,100 distinct CDR3 sequences, 25% to 30% seen once. Specified treatment: 10-day PBMC culture with coronavirus spike peptide pools or control peptides (ViraFEST assay). Ahead of the COVID-19 pandemic (2011-2018), the CD4+ T cells of the unexposed donor were collected. Input material: CD4+ T cells from blood, cultured in vitro. The clonotype was recovered from a human donor in good health. The chain uses TRBV20-1 and TRBJ1-4, with 8 bases lining up with TRBD1. This CDR3 is CSAPQGANEKLFF. CDR3 bases: TGCAGTGCTCCTCAGGGGGCGAATGAAAAACTGTTTTTT.